A selection of T cell receptor beta chains follows, all from one sample in a study of OX40 agonist ivuxolimab in advanced cancers. Repertoires were generated with immunoSEQ multiplex PCR, while TCRdb's copy carries only in-frame clones and drops some. This table holds around 76,000 clones, over 80% found once. This specimen consisted of CD4+ or CD8+ T cells sorted from blood, obtained in a trial of the OX40 agonist ivuxolimab. Receptor source: an adult with an advanced solid tumor such as melanoma, head and neck, liver or kidney cancer. Both conserved end residues are part of each CDR3. Fields, in order: clone size, J gene, D gene, V gene, CDR3 DNA, CDR3 protein. A D gene is named only where the DNA matches it firmly. Rows may omit the clone size; those that give it use once, few, many or a size class.

>few|TRBJ1-4|NA|TRBV18
TGTGCCAGCTCGCCGGGCAGGGCGGAAAAACTGTTTTTT
CASSPGRAEKLFF
>once|TRBJ1-3|TRBD1|TRBV11-2
TGTGCCAGCAGCAAACAGGGGGCGACGGGAAACACCATATATTTT
CASSKQGATGNTIYF
>NA|TRBJ2-3|NA|TRBV10-3
TGTGCCATCGGAGGGACCCAAACCCCAGATACGCAGTATTTT
CAIGGTQTPDTQYF
>NA|TRBJ1-4|NA|TRBV5-8
TGTGCCAGCAGCGTCGACACCTCAACTAATGAAAAACTGTTTTTT
CASSVDTSTNEKLFF
>NA|TRBJ1-5|TRBD1|TRBV30
TGTGCCTGGAGGACAGGGGTCAATCAGCCCCAGCATTTT
CAWRTGVNQPQHF
>NA|TRBJ2-7|NA|TRBV10-2
TGCGCCAGCAGCCTATCCCGGGGCTACGAGCAGTACTTC
CASSLSRGYEQYF
>NA|TRBJ1-1|TRBD1|TRBV27
TGTGCCAGCAGTCAATACCTTACAGGGGCTGGGATAGCTTTCTTT
CASSQYLTGAGIAFF
>NA|TRBJ1-6|NA|TRBV30
TGTGCCTGGAGAGAGCTCCGGAATTCACCCCTCCACTTT
CAWRELRNSPLHF
>NA|TRBJ2-2|TRBD1|TRBV4-1
TGCGCCAGCAGCCTGGGACAGTTCCTCGGGGAGCTGTTTTTT
CASSLGQFLGELFF
>few|TRBJ2-7|NA|TRBV10-1
TGCGCCAGCAGTGAGAACCTGAACGAGCAGTACTTC
CASSENLNEQYF
>NA|TRBJ1-5|NA|TRBV2
TGTGCCAGCAGGGAATCGGGAAATCAGCCCCAGCATTTT
CASRESGNQPQHF
>NA|TRBJ2-5|NA|TRBV7-3
TGTGCCAGCAGCCCGAATGGGGACCCGAGAGAGACCCAGTACTTC
CASSPNGDPRETQYF
>few|TRBJ1-6|NA|TRBV11-2
TGTGCCAGCAGCTTAAGGGGTCCCGAAAATTCACCCCTCCACTTT
CASSLRGPENSPLHF
>NA|TRBJ2-1|NA|TRBV5-1
TGCGCCAGCAGTTCGGACGATGCGGGATACAATGAGCAGTTCTTC
CASSSDDAGYNEQFF
>NA|TRBJ1-2|TRBD1|TRBV4-1
TGCGCCAGCAGCCAAGAGAGGGTACAGGGGCATGGCTACACCTTC
CASSQERVQGHGYTF
>NA|TRBJ1-4|TRBD1|TRBV4-1
TGCGCCAGCAGCCAAGAGTACAGGGGGGGGACTAATGAAAAACTGTTTTTT
CASSQEYRGGTNEKLFF
>NA|TRBJ2-4|TRBD1|TRBV19
TGTGCCAGTAGTAATGTGGGGGCAGGGGGCTGGAAAAACATTCAGTACTTC
CASSNVGAGGWKNIQYF
>few|TRBJ1-2|TRBD1|TRBV6-5
TGTGCCAGCAGTGGGGACAGTGGCTACACCTTC
CASSGDSGYTF
>few|TRBJ2-7|NA|TRBV18
TGTGCCAGCTCTTCCGGGACACTCTACGAGCAGTACTTC
CASSSGTLYEQYF
>NA|TRBJ1-2|NA|TRBV27
TGTGCCAGCAGTCTCAGAATGCCCCAGGGGTATGGCTACACCTTC
CASSLRMPQGYGYTF